The clone carrying this T cell receptor beta chain appeared a single time. The antigen is not known. One junction end does not reproduce the germline sequence, and a read error may be involved. These data come from a study of cytotoxic CD8 clonotypes in ibrutinib-treated CLL. For the study at large: Results showed some 25 partial and 2 complete responses; following median about 68 months, around 14 remained remitted, roughly 12 advanced. Response samples were taken after a median of approximately 11 months on treatment, range 6 to 36.

General study findings and limits: Baseline levels of clonality went above those of age-matched healthy donors and moved with circulating CD8+ T-cell counts.

Sequencing was designed to attain a depth spanning 1 in 200,000 to 1 in 1 million T cells. The repertoire was sequenced with immunoSEQ multiplex PCR; TCRdb's copy has only in-frame clones and lacks some. The table includes approximately 190,000 clones, about four fifths detected once. Germline V gene data show CDR1 as SSHAT and CDR2 as FNYEAQ (reference sequence). The CDR3 extends over 13 amino acids. The sequenced sample was PBMCs, obtained after 12 months of ibrutinib treatment. This receptor was taken from a human donor with chronic lymphocytic leukemia. The chain uses TRBV7-7 and TRBJ1-1, with D perhaps TRBD1 (5 bases). CDR3 in amino acids: CASSRDPGTEAFF. CDR3 nucleotide sequence: TGTGCTAGCAGCCGGGACCCGGGCACTGAAGCTTTCTTT.